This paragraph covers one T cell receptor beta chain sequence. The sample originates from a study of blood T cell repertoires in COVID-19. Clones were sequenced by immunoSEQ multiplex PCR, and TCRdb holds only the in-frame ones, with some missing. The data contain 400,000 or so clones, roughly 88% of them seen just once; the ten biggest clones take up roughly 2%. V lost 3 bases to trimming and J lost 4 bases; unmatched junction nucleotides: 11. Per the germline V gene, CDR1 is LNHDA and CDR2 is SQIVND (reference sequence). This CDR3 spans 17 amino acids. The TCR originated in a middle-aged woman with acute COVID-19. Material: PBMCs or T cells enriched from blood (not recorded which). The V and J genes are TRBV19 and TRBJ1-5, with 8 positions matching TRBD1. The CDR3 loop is CASSIRQGSSWNQPQHF. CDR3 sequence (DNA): TGTGCCAGTAGTATTCGACAGGGGTCAAGTTGGAATCAGCCCCAGCATTTT.